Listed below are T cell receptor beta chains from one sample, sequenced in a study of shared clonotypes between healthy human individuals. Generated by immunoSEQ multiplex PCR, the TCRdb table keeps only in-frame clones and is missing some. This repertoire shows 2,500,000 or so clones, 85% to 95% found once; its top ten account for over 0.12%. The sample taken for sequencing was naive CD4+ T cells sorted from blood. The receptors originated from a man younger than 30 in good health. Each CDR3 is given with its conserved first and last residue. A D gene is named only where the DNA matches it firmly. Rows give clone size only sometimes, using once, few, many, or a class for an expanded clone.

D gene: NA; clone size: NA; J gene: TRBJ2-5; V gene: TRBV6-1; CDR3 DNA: TGTGCCAGCACTCCATCAGGCAGGGACCAAGAGACCCAGTACTTC; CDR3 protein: CASTPSGRDQETQYF
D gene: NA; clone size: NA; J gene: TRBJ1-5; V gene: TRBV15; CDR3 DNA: TGTGCCACCAGCAGAGATTGGCCTCCGGGACGGAGCAATCAGCCCCAGCATTTT; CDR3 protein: CATSRDWPPGRSNQPQHF
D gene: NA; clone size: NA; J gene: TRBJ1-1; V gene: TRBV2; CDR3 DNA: TGTGCCAGCACCGAGGGGATGAACACTGAAGCTTTCTTT; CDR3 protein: CASTEGMNTEAFF
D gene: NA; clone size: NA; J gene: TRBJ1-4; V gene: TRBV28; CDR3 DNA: TGTGCCAGCGCAACAGACCCCAGTGGTGAACTGTTTTTT; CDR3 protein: CASATDPSGELFF
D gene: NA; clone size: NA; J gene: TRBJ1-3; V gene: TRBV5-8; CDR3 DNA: TGTGCCAGCAGCTTCGGATGGACAGCCTCTGGAAACACCATATATTTT; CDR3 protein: CASSFGWTASGNTIYF
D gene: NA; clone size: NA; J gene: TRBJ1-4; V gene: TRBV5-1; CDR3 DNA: TGCGCCAGCCAAGACACCCCGAATGAAAAACTGTTTTTT; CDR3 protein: CASQDTPNEKLFF
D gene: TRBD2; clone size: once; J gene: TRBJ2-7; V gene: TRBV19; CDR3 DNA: TGTGCCAGTAGTTCCTTAGCGGGACCCGCCGAGCAGTACTTC; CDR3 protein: CASSSLAGPAEQYF
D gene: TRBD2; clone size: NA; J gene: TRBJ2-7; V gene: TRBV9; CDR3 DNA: TGTGCCAGCAGCGTAGGGCTTAGCGGGGGGACTGGCGAGCAGTACTTC; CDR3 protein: CASSVGLSGGTGEQYF
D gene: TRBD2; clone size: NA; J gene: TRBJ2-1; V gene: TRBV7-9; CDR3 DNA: TGTGCCAGCAGCCCGGGACTAGCGGGAGGGAATGAGCAGTTCTTC; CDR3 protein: CASSPGLAGGNEQFF
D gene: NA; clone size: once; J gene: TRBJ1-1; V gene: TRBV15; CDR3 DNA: TGTGCCACCAGCAGAGGTTCGATTCCGCTATCGGTAACTGAAGCTTTCTTT; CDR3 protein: CATSRGSIPLSVTEAFF
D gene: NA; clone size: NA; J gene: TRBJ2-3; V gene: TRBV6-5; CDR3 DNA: TGTGCCAGCAGGTCCCCCCGGGCAGATACGCAGTATTTT; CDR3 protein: CASRSPRADTQYF